These 27 T cell receptor beta chains share one sample of origin, sequenced in a study of cytomegalovirus exposure and HLA in healthy donors. The primer mix had 60 Vbeta and 13 Jbeta primers. Profiling relied on immunoSEQ multiplex PCR, and the TCRdb table lists in-frame clones only, not all of them. Of about 150,000 clones listed, around 86% were seen once; the top ten hold 2.5% to 3.5%. The sequenced sample consisted of PBMCs. All receptors come from a woman aged 25 to 39 in good health and CMV-seronegative.

The chain uses TRBV7-8 and TRBJ1-1; 8 nucleotides line up with TRBD1. Germline CDR1 is SGHVS and CDR2 is FQNEAQ. This CDR3 has 14 residues. The V segment lost 1 base and the J segment 5 bases; nucleotides outside the gene matches: 3. CDR3 sequence reads: CASSLVGQATEAFF. As DNA, the CDR3 is TGTGCCAGCAGCTTAGTGGGACAGGCGACTGAAGCTTTCTTT.

The chain joins TRBV18 to TRBJ1-1, with D uncertain. Germline values: CDR1 KGHSH, CDR2 LQKENI. Trimming removed 2 bases from V and 3 bases from J, with 16 bases in between. The CDR3 is made up of 16 amino acids. The CDR3 nucleotides are TGTGCCAGCTCACCATTTCCCAGGTTTGATCACACTGAAGCTTTCTTT. Amino acid sequence: CASSPFPRFDHTEAFF.

The chain has TRBV10-3 and TRBJ1-2, with 7 bases matching TRBD1. The germline V gene encodes CDR1 ENHRY and CDR2 SYGVKD. V trimming: 8 bases; J trimming: 2 bases; junction bases outside the gene matches: 5. The CDR3 has 13 residues. This CDR3 is CAIGTGANYGYTF. DNA of the CDR3: TGTGCCATCGGAACAGGGGCAAACTATGGCTACACCTTC.

The CDR3 region has the DNA TGTGCCAGCAGAGAGGGACAGCTTCTCTATGGCTACACCTTC. This sequence encodes CASREGQLLYGYTF. The rearrangement links TRBV7-2 to TRBJ1-2; the match to TRBD1 covers 7 bases. Germline V lookup: CDR1 SGHTA, CDR2 FQGNSA. V lost 6 bases to trimming and J lost 4 bases; unmatched junction nucleotides: 8. The CDR3 totals 14 residues.

The gene calls are TRBV10-3 and TRBJ1-6, with 7 bases identical to TRBD1. This CDR3 has 14 residues. Germline loops: CDR1 ENHRY, CDR2 SYGVKD. V was pared by 6 bases and J by 9 bases, with 8 bases of the junction left unmatched. The CDR3 DNA reads as TGTGCCATCAGCGATACAGGGGATGGTTCACCCCTCCACTTT. Translation: CAISDTGDGSPLHF.

The V and J genes are TRBV19 and TRBJ2-7; TRBD2 agrees at 12 bases. The junction had 6 bases not matched to a gene; V was cut back by 5 bases and J by 4 bases. This CDR3 comprises 15 residues. Looked up from germline, CDR1 is LNHDA and CDR2 is SQIVND (reference sequence). The CDR3 is CASSPGLAGLYEQYF. In DNA, the CDR3 is TGTGCCAGTAGTCCAGGACTAGCGGGATTATACGAGCAGTACTTC.

The chain employs TRBV6-5 and TRBJ2-7; D perhaps matches TRBD1 (6 bases). V lost 6 bases and J lost 3, with 18 bases in between. In germline, CDR1 is MNHEY, CDR2 SVGAGI. The CDR3 sequence is 15 residues long. The CDR3 spells CASRNFRGKGYEQYF. Written as DNA, the CDR3 is TGTGCCAGCAGGAACTTCAGGGGAAAGGGCTACGAGCAGTACTTC.

In regard to this clone: At one end, the junction sequence differs from germline, possibly due to a read error. This chain connects TRBV7-9 to TRBJ2-7; weak D call: TRBD2 (6 bases). The CDR3 contains 13 residues. In germline, CDR1 is SEHNR, CDR2 FQNEAQ (reference sequence). Written as DNA, the CDR3 is TGTTCCAGCAGCATGGGCGGGACCTACGAGCAGTACTTC. This encodes CSSSMGGTYEQYF.

V is TRBV6-4 and J is TRBJ2-3; the D gene is possibly TRBD2 (6 bases). V lost 3 bases and J lost 3, with 13 bases in between. The germline V gene has CDR1 MRHNA and CDR2 SNTAGT. CDR3 length: 15 amino acids. The CDR3 DNA follows: TGTGCCAGCAGTGAGGAGGGTGGACGGACAGATACGCAGTATTTT. It encodes CASSEEGGRTDTQYF.

The chain couples TRBV7-9 to TRBJ2-2, with 7 bases fitting TRBD1. From germline, CDR1 is SEHNR and CDR2 FQNEAQ (reference sequence). The CDR3 spans 15 residues. V lost 1 base, J lost 3 bases, and 2 bases stayed unmatched. The CDR3 reads CASSLGQGDTGELFF. CDR3 nucleotides: TGTGCCAGCAGCTTAGGGCAGGGGGACACCGGGGAGCTGTTTTTT.

The rearrangement uses TRBV30 and TRBJ1-3; no reliable D call. Germline assignment: CDR1 GTSNPN and CDR2 SVGIG (reference sequence). This CDR3 is built from 13 residues. V was clipped by 2 bases and J by 4 bases, with 9 bases between them. CDR3 loop: CAWSLGSGNTIYF. CDR3 bases: TGTGCCTGGAGTCTCGGGTCCGGAAACACCATATATTTT.

The chain recombines TRBV5-1 with TRBJ2-3, with D possibly being TRBD1 (5 bases). V was pared by 4 bases and J by 2 bases, with 17 bases between. Germline CDR1 is SGHRS and CDR2 is YFSETQ. The CDR3 covers 16 residues. CDR3 DNA sequence: TGCGCCAGCAGCCCTCCAGACAGCCAATTCACAGATACGCAGTATTTT. Translated, it gives CASSPPDSQFTDTQYF.

This chain connects TRBV16 to TRBJ1-5; 9 nucleotides match TRBD1. There are 15 residues in the CDR3. V lost 1 base, J lost 4 bases, and 2 bases stayed unmatched. Germline CDR1 KGHSY, CDR2 FQNENV. CDR3 amino acids: CASSQWGTGNQPQHF. The CDR3 DNA sequence: TGTGCCAGCAGCCAATGGGGGACAGGGAATCAGCCCCAGCATTTT.

The rearrangement joins TRBV19 to TRBJ2-7; TRBD2 matches at 8 bases. Germline loops: CDR1 LNHDA, CDR2 SQIVND (reference sequence). V lost 8 bases and J lost 4; bases outside the gene matches: 4. The CDR3 has 12 amino acids. In DNA form, the CDR3 reads TGTGCCAGTGCAGCGGGGGCTTACGAGCAGTACTTC. Its protein product is CASAAGAYEQYF.

This clone was counted many times. V usage is TRBV25-1 and J usage is TRBJ2-7; 11 bases align to TRBD1. Germline V lookup: CDR1 MGHDK, CDR2 SYGVNS. V was pared by 1 base and J by 6 bases, with 2 bases of the junction left unmatched. This CDR3 contains 14 residues. This chain's CDR3 is CASSESGTGGEQYF. The CDR3 coding sequence is TGTGCCAGCAGTGAATCCGGGACAGGGGGCGAGCAGTACTTC.

The table lists this clone with a few counts. V usage is TRBV5-4 and J usage is TRBJ1-1; no definite D call. CDR1 SGHNT and CDR2 YYREEE come from the germline V gene (reference sequence). This CDR3 region has 15 residues. V shed 4 bases and J shed 1 base, with 14 bases lying between them. The CDR3 bases are TGTGCCAGCAGCACACCCCGCCCCAGGAACACTGAAGCTTTCTTT. Translation gives CASSTPRPRNTEAFF. The variable domain in full, completed from reference TRBV5-4 and TRBJ1-1, reads ETGVTQSPTHLIKTRGQQVTLRCSSQSGHNTVSWYQQALGQGPQFIFQYYREEENGRGNFPPRFSGLQFPNYSSELNVNALELDDSALYLCASSTPRPRNTEAFFGQGTRLTVV.

This rearrangement joins TRBV27 to TRBJ1-5; unclear D gene. CDR1 MNHEY and CDR2 SMNVEV come from the germline V gene (reference sequence). The CDR3 runs to 13 residues. V was pared by 1 base and J by 6 bases, with 7 bases between. In nucleotides, the CDR3 is TGTGCCAGCAGTTTATACTTTGGTCAGCCCCAGCATTTT. It encodes CASSLYFGQPQHF.

The chain joins TRBV6-5 to TRBJ2-3, with D possibly TRBD1 on 6 matching bases. V lost 2 bases and J 4 bases, leaving 13 bases between the germline ends. The V gene's germline CDR1 is MNHEY and CDR2 SVGAGI. This CDR3 is 15 amino acids long. The chain's CDR3 is CASSYGGRPADTQYF. As DNA, the CDR3 is TGTGCCAGCAGTTACGGGGGCAGGCCGGCAGATACGCAGTATTTT.

This clone was found once. This rearrangement joins TRBV6-6 to TRBJ2-3; TRBD1 is a possible D gene (5 bases). Germline V gives CDR1 MNHNY, CDR2 SVGAGI (reference sequence). The V end was cut by 6 bases, the J end by 0 bases, with 13 bases between. CDR3 length: 15 residues. CDR3 bases: TGTGCCAGCAGGGACGGACACTCTAGCACAGATACGCAGTATTTT. The encoded protein is CASRDGHSSTDTQYF.

The chain has TRBV7-9 and TRBJ1-5, with no clear D. The germline V gene has CDR1 SEHNR and CDR2 FQNEAQ (reference sequence). The CDR3 is made up of 14 amino acids. V was clipped by 1 base and J by 6 bases, with 10 bases between them. The CDR3 DNA reads as TGTGCCAGCAGCTTAGGAGGTTTAGGTCAGCCCCAGCATTTT. Protein: CASSLGGLGQPQHF.

The chain couples TRBV5-1 to TRBJ2-7, with TRBD1 matching 7 bases. The germline CDR1 and CDR2 sequences are SGHRS and YFSETQ. CDR3 length: 15 residues. The V gene end was trimmed by 1 base and the J gene end by 2 bases; junction bases not matched to a gene: 6. Here the CDR3 reads CASSLRDSGTYEQYF. CDR3 sequence (DNA): TGCGCCAGCAGCTTGAGGGACAGCGGAACCTACGAGCAGTACTTC.

This chain connects TRBV5-1 to TRBJ2-3; a possible D gene is TRBD2 (5 bases). Looked up from germline, CDR1 is SGHRS and CDR2 is YFSETQ. V was clipped by 4 bases and J by 2 bases, with 11 bases between them. The CDR3 contains 14 residues. This CDR3 reads CASSLDGNTDTQYF. CDR3 DNA: TGCGCCAGCAGCCTTGACGGGAACACAGATACGCAGTATTTT. Supplemented by reference TRBV5-1 and TRBJ2-3, the full variable domain reads KAGVTQTPRYLIKTRGQQVTLSCSPISGHRSVSWYQQTPGQGLQFLFEYFSETQRNKGNFPGRFSGRQFSNSRSEMNVSTLELGDSALYLCASSLDGNTDTQYFGPGTRLTVL.

CDR3 nucleotides: TGTGCCAGCAGCCTCACAGGGGGCGCAAATAATTCACCCCTCCACTTT. Translated, it gives CASSLTGGANNSPLHF. The chain uses TRBV7-2 and TRBJ1-6, with 9 bases fitting TRBD1. J was trimmed by 5 bases and V by 5 bases; bases with no gene match: 7. The CDR3 totals 16 residues. Per the germline V gene, CDR1 is SGHTA and CDR2 is FQGNSA. The full variable domain, with the rest looked up from reference TRBV7-2 and TRBJ1-6, is GAGVSQSPSNKVTEKGKDVELRCDPISGHTALYWYRQSLGQGLEFLIYFQGNSAPDKSGLPSDRFSAERTGGSVSTLTIQRTQQEDSAVYLCASSLTGGANNSPLHFGNGTRLTVT.

The rearrangement uses TRBV7-9 and TRBJ2-1; a weak D match, TRBD1 (6 bases). The CDR3 is 17 amino acids. Germline V gene sequence: CDR1 SEHNR, CDR2 FQNEAQ (reference sequence). The ends were cut back, 2 bases at V and 4 bases at J, with 18 bases in the middle. CDR3 in amino acids: CASSLSRTVVGYNEQFF. The CDR3, as DNA: TGTGCCAGCAGCTTAAGCAGGACAGTGGTTGGATACAATGAGCAGTTCTTC.

In DNA form, the CDR3 reads TGTGCCAGCAGCTCCTCCGGGGGAGGGGCTCCCATGGGCTATGGCTACACCTTC. Translation gives CASSSSGGGAPMGYGYTF. The chain links TRBV5-4 to TRBJ1-2, with D possibly being TRBD1 (5 bases). In germline, CDR1 is SGHNT, CDR2 YYREEE (reference sequence). The CDR3 extends over 18 amino acids. V was pared by 3 bases and J by 4 bases, with 25 bases between.

The gene calls are TRBV2 and TRBJ1-2, with a weak D call TRBD1 (6 bases). CDR1 is SNHLY and CDR2 is FYNNEI in the germline V gene. Trimming took off 6 bases at V and 2 bases at J, with 13 bases between the two ends. The CDR3 has 14 residues. The CDR3 protein is CASRPWTANYGYTF. In DNA form, the CDR3 reads TGTGCCAGCAGACCTTGGACAGCAAACTATGGCTACACCTTC.

The V gene is TRBV5-1, the J gene TRBJ2-7; 8 bases are a match to TRBD1. Germline V gene lookup returns CDR1 SGHRS and CDR2 YFSETQ. V was pared by 3 bases and J by 9 bases, with 11 bases of the junction left unmatched. The CDR3 sequence is 14 residues long. The CDR3 nucleotides read TGCGCCAGCAGCTCCGACAGGGGCCGTACGTGGCAGTACTTC. Translated, it gives CASSSDRGRTWQYF.